This entry lists 27 T cell receptor beta chains sequenced from one sample in a study of human T cells and chemical hapten exposure. Documented time point: pre-sensitization, week 0. Treatment reported: therapeutic diphenylcyclopropenone sensitization with weekly scalp DPC. From the RACE reads, TCRdb called clonotypes with MiXCR, one entry per CDR3 protein. The table records 240,000 or so distinct CDR3 sequences, around 9.3% of them present only once. Sequences were derived from whole blood, sampled in connection with sensitization to the hapten diphenylcyclopropenone (DPC). The origin of the receptors is a woman aged 35 to 49 with alopecia areata. Some clones in this sample may be carry-over from other donors' samples.

This clonotype showed up many times. V usage is TRBV27 and J usage is TRBJ2-2; D not certain. This CDR3 has 11 residues. Germline values: CDR1 MNHEY, CDR2 SMNVEV (reference sequence). The ends were cut back, 5 bases at V and 2 bases at J, with 0 bases in the middle. This chain's CDR3 is CASSNTGELFF. CDR3 coding DNA: TGTGCCAGCAGTAACACCGGGGAGCTGTTTTTT.

This clonotype was observed a handful of times. The DNA for the CDR3 is TGTGCCAGCAGCCAGACTAGCGGTCGGGGGGATACGCAGTATTTT. Translation: CASSQTSGRGDTQYF. The rearrangement uses TRBV7-3 and TRBJ2-3, with 9 bases identical to TRBD2. After removal of 5 bases from V and 6 bases from J, the junction contained 9 bases not matched to a gene. CDR1 SGHTA and CDR2 FQGTGA come from the germline V gene. The CDR3 runs 15 residues.

This clonotype was counted a few times. The chain combines TRBV12-3 or TRBV12-4 with TRBJ1-2; D is possibly TRBD1 (5 bases). The CDR3 consists of 12 residues. Trimming took off 5 bases at V and 6 bases at J, with 10 bases between the two ends. The CDR3 DNA reads TGTGCCAGCAGTGGGACGGCGGATGGCTACACCTTC. This codes for CASSGTADGYTF.

CDR3 nucleotide sequence: TGTGCCAGCAGTTTATCCCGACTAGTAGGCTTCGACAATGAGCAGTTCTTC. It codes for CASSLSRLVGFDNEQFF. The chain employs TRBV12-3 or TRBV12-4 and TRBJ2-1; tentative D call: TRBD2 (6 bases). Trimming shortened V by 2 bases and J by 5 bases, and 19 bases separated the two germline ends. This CDR3 comprises 17 residues.

This clonotype was counted a few times. This chain links TRBV4-2 with TRBJ1-2, with TRBD1 as a possible D gene (5 bases). The CDR3 is 16 residues long. CDR1 and CDR2 from the germline V gene are LGHNA and YNFKEQ. V lost 4 bases to trimming and J lost 4 bases, with 19 bases between them. The CDR3 loop reads CASSRTSTDITYGYTF. CDR3 coding DNA: TGTGCCAGCAGCCGAACATCCACGGACATAACCTATGGCTACACCTTC.

This clonotype came up a few times. The chain couples TRBV6-5 to TRBJ2-2, with no clear D. CDR1 is MNHEY, CDR2 SVGAGI, per germline. The CDR3 is 15 amino acids. Trimming shortened V by 5 bases and J by 1 base, and 11 bases separated the two germline ends. CDR3 DNA sequence: TGTGCCAGCAGTCTTCAAACGGAGAACACCGGGGAGCTGTTTTTT. Translating it yields CASSLQTENTGELFF.

This clonotype was recorded a few times. The chain couples TRBV5-1 to TRBJ1-5; 11 bases align to TRBD1. The CDR3 length is 16 residues. Germline values: CDR1 SGHRS, CDR2 YFSETQ. The V segment lost 4 bases and the J segment 3 bases; nucleotides outside the gene matches: 6. CDR3 amino acids: CASSPGTGGTNQPQHF. CDR3 sequence (DNA): TGCGCCAGCAGCCCTGGGACAGGGGGTACCAATCAGCCCCAGCATTTT.

The V gene is TRBV15, the J gene TRBJ1-5, with D hard to call. V dropped 0 bases and J dropped 6 bases, with 3 bases sitting between them. The germline CDR1 and CDR2 sequences are LNHNV and YYDKDF (reference sequence). The CDR3 contains 12 residues. The CDR3 sequence: CATSRDFQPQHF. CDR3 coding DNA: TGTGCCACCAGCAGAGACTTTCAGCCCCAGCATTTT.

This clonotype has just a few counts. This chain connects TRBV20-1 to TRBJ2-5, with TRBD2 matching over 10 bases. J lost 4 bases, V lost 0 bases, and 11 bases had no gene match. Germline loops: CDR1 DFQATT, CDR2 SNEGSKA (reference sequence). This CDR3 spans 17 amino acids. CDR3 DNA: TGCAGTGCTAGAGAGGGTAGCGGGAGGATATTCGGAGAGACCCAGTACTTC. This codes for CSAREGSGRIFGETQYF.

This clonotype was observed a few times. The chain uses TRBV14 and TRBJ2-7, with D uncertain. This CDR3 is built from 14 residues. Germline values: CDR1 SGHDN, CDR2 FVKESK. The V end was cut by 1 base, the J end by 2 bases, with 9 bases between. The CDR3 region has the DNA TGTGCCAGCAGCCAAGCTGCGCCCCCCTACGAGCAGTACTTC. It translates to CASSQAAPPYEQYF. Combining the CDR3 with reference TRBV14 and TRBJ2-7 gives the whole variable domain EAGVTQFPSHSVIEKGQTVTLRCDPISGHDNLYWYRRVMGKEIKFLLHFVKESKQDESGMPNNRFLAERTGGTYSTLKVQPAELEDSGVYFCASSQAAPPYEQYFGPGTRLTVT.

This clonotype was seen a handful of times. At one boundary the junction diverges from the germline segment, which might be a read error. The rearrangement joins TRBV7-2 to TRBJ2-5, with TRBD2 as a possible D gene (5 bases). In germline, CDR1 is SGHTA, CDR2 FQGNSA. The CDR3 is made up of 14 amino acids. The CDR3 sequence is CVSSLGGYQETQYF. CDR3 sequence (DNA): TGTGTCAGCAGCTTAGGAGGATATCAAGAGACCCAGTACTTC.

The sample holds many counts of this clonotype. This chain connects TRBV12-3 or TRBV12-4 to TRBJ2-2, with 10 bases aligning to TRBD1. The CDR3 consists of 15 residues. Trimming took 5 bases from V and 1 from J; bases not matched to a gene: 1. In nucleotides, the CDR3 is TGTGCCAGCAGTAGGGACAGGGGGAACACCGGGGAGCTGTTTTTT. This encodes CASSRDRGNTGELFF.

This CDR3 reads CASSELGAREQYF. In nucleotides, the CDR3 is TGTGCCAGCAGCGAACTGGGGGCGCGGGAGCAGTACTTC. The V gene is TRBV6-5, the J gene TRBJ2-7; the D gene is possibly TRBD1 (6 bases). CDR3 length: 13 residues. Germline CDR1 reads MNHEY; CDR2 reads SVGAGI. Deletions cut 6 bases from V and 7 bases from J, with 16 bases between.

The V gene is TRBV9, the J gene TRBJ2-5; TRBD1 is a possible D gene (5 bases). CDR1 SGDLS and CDR2 YYNGEE come from the germline V gene. Trimming stripped 9 bases from V and 5 bases from J, with 23 bases between. The CDR3 consists of 15 residues. CDR3 nucleotides: TGTGCCATCTCTCTGGGGCCACAGAAAGGGGAGACCCAGTACTTC. Amino acid sequence: CAISLGPQKGETQYF. Filled out from reference TRBV9 and TRBJ2-5, the complete variable domain reads DSGVTQTPKHLITATGQRVTLRCSPRSGDLSVYWYQQSLDQGLQFLIQYYNGEERAKGNILERFSAQQFPDLHSELNLSSLELGDSALYFCAISLGPQKGETQYFGPGTRLLVL.

This clonotype was found a few times. The chain joins TRBV7-9 to TRBJ2-3; tentative D call: TRBD2 (6 bases). Trimming stripped 5 bases from V and 5 bases from J, with 8 bases between. Germline loops: CDR1 SEHNR, CDR2 FQNEAQ (reference sequence). This CDR3 is 12 amino acids long. The DNA for the CDR3 is TGTGCCAGCAGCCAGGAGGGAGATACGCAGTATTTT. Translated: CASSQEGDTQYF.

This chain's CDR3 is CASGTDALKGEQYF. The CDR3 DNA follows: TGTGCCAGCGGGACGGACGCTCTAAAGGGGGAGCAGTACTTC. This chain connects TRBV6-6 to TRBJ2-7, with D perhaps matching TRBD1 or TRBD2 (5 bases each). The CDR3 has 14 residues. Germline CDR1 reads MNHNY; CDR2 reads SVGAGI (reference sequence). Trimming removed 8 bases from V and 7 bases from J, with 21 bases in between.

This clonotype showed up many times. The V gene is TRBV7-2, the J gene TRBJ2-2, with 7 nucleotides matching TRBD2. Germline CDR1 SGHTA, CDR2 FQGNSA. The CDR3 is 17 amino acids. V was pared by 0 bases and J by 6 bases, with 10 bases of the junction left unmatched. CDR3 DNA sequence: TGTGCCAGCAGCTTAGCGCTGGGTCTAGCGGAATCCGGGGAGCTGTTTTTT. Its protein is CASSLALGLAESGELFF.

The table lists this clonotype with many counts. V and J are TRBV4-2 and TRBJ2-3; D ambiguous. V lost 4 bases and J lost 0, with 8 bases in between. Per the germline V gene, CDR1 is LGHNA and CDR2 is YNFKEQ. CDR3 length: 14 amino acids. The CDR3 bases are TGTGCCAGCAGCCGGACCTTAAGCACAGATACGCAGTATTTT. It codes for CASSRTLSTDTQYF.

In this sample, this clonotype turned up a few times. The chain employs TRBV13 and TRBJ1-1; D not certain. This CDR3 is 13 amino acids long. With 5 bases removed from V and 1 base from J, the gap between germline ends came to 8 bases. The germline V gene encodes CDR1 PRHDT and CDR2 FYEKMQ (reference sequence). CDR3 DNA sequence: TGTGCCAGCAGCCGGCGGGGGAACACTGAAGCTTTCTTT. This gives the protein CASSRRGNTEAFF.

The chain couples TRBV7-2 to TRBJ2-3; D is unclear. The CDR3 totals 14 residues. The V end lost 0 bases, the J end lost 0 bases, and 4 bases lay between the germline ends. Germline assignment: CDR1 SGHTA and CDR2 FQGNSA. CDR3 sequence (DNA): TGTGCCAGCAGCTTAGCCTACAGCACAGATACGCAGTATTTT. Amino acids: CASSLAYSTDTQYF.

This clonotype has a count of ten or more. The chain uses TRBV6-5 and TRBJ1-1; D is ambiguous. From germline, CDR1 is MNHEY and CDR2 SVGAGI. V was clipped by 2 bases and J by 1 base, with 5 bases between them. CDR3 length: 13 residues. This chain's CDR3 is CASSYKGNTEAFF. The CDR3 bases are TGTGCCAGCAGTTACAAAGGGAACACTGAAGCTTTCTTT.

This clonotype was picked up a small number of times. The chain combines TRBV20-1 with TRBJ2-1, with TRBD2 as a possible D gene (6 bases). The CDR3 extends over 15 amino acids. Trimming shortened V by 5 bases and J by 1 base, and 15 bases separated the two germline ends. The germline V gene encodes CDR1 DFQATT and CDR2 SNEGSKA (reference sequence). The CDR3 bases are TGCAGTGCTTCCTCCCCGGGAGTGTCCTACAATGAGCAGTTCTTC. Translated, it gives CSASSPGVSYNEQFF.

This clonotype was counted only a few times. The V call is TRBV2, the J call TRBJ1-5; no reliable D call. Between the trimmed V and J ends, which lost 1 base and 0 bases, there was a span of 4 bases. In germline, CDR1 is SNHLY, CDR2 FYNNEI. The CDR3 is 14 amino acids. The DNA for the CDR3 is TGTGCCAGCAGTGAAGTTTATAGCAATCAGCCCCAGCATTTT. The encoded protein is CASSEVYSNQPQHF.

The rearrangement uses TRBV6-2 or TRBV6-3 and TRBJ2-3; D unresolved. The CDR3 runs 15 residues. Germline loops: CDR1 MNHEY, CDR2 SVGEGT. V lost 2 bases and J lost 2, with 11 bases in between. CDR3 DNA: TGTGCCAGCAGTTACAAGGGCTATCCCACAGATACGCAGTATTTT. This sequence encodes CASSYKGYPTDTQYF.

This chain connects TRBV29-1 to TRBJ2-3; weak D call: TRBD2 (5 bases). CDR3 length: 16 residues. Germline V gene lookup returns CDR1 SQVTM and CDR2 ANQGSEA. Trimming pared 4 bases from V and 0 bases from J, leaving 17 bases between. Here the CDR3 DNA reads TGCAGCGTTGTGAAGTTGGTGGGAGCGAGCACAGATACGCAGTATTTT. Translation: CSVVKLVGASTDTQYF.

Details on this clonotype: At one end the junction does not follow the germline gene, possibly because of a read error. This chain links TRBV28 with TRBJ2-3, with 7 nucleotides matching TRBD2. The germline gives CDR1 MDHEN, CDR2 SYDVKM. The CDR3 has 17 residues. The CDR3 region is CASSFGGTSVSTDMQYF. The CDR3 coding sequence is TGTGCCAGCAGTTTTGGGGGTACTAGCGTTAGCACAGATATGCAGTATTTT.

This clonotype was counted a few times. The CDR3 region is CASSLGAGGSYEQYF. The CDR3 bases are TGTGCCAGCAGTTTAGGAGCGGGAGGTTCCTACGAGCAGTACTTC. The chain links TRBV27 to TRBJ2-7; the match to TRBD2 covers 9 bases. J gave up 1 base and V 2 bases, and 3 bases lay outside the gene matches. CDR3 length equals 15 residues. Germline V CDR1 and CDR2: MNHEY, SMNVEV (reference sequence).